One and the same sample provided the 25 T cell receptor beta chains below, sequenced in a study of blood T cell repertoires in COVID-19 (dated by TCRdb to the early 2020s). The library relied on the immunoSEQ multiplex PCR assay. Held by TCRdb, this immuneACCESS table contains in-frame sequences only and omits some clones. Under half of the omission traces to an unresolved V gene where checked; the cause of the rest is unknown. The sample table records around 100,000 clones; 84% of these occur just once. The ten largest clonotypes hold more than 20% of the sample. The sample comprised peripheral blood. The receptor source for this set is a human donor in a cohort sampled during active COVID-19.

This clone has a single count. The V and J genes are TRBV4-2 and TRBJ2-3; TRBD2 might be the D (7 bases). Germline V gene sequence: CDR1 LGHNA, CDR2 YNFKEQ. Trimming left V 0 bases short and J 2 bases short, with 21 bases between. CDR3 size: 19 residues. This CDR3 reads CASSQDSNRGGPVTDTQYF. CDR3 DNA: TGTGCCAGCAGCCAAGATTCCAATAGGGGGGGCCCCGTCACAGATACGCAGTATTTT.

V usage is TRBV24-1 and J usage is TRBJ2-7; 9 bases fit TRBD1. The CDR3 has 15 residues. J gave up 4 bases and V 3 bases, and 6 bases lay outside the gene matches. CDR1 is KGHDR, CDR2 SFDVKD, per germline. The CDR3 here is CATSDPQGAGYEQYF. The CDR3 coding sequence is TGTGCCACCAGTGATCCACAGGGGGCGGGTTACGAGCAGTACTTC.

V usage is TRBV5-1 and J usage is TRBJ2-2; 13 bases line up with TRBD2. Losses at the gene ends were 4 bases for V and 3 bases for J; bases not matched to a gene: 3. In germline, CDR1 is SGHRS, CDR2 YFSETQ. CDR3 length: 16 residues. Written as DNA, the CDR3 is TGCGCCAGCAGCCGGACTAGCGGGGGTGACACCGGGGAGCTGTTTTTT. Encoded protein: CASSRTSGGDTGELFF.

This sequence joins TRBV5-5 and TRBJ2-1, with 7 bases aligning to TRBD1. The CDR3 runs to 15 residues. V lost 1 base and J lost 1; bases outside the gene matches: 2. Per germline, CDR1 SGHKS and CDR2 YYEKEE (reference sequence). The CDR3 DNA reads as TGTGCCAGCAGCTTGAGGGACAGTTCCTACAATGAGCAGTTCTTC. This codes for CASSLRDSSYNEQFF.

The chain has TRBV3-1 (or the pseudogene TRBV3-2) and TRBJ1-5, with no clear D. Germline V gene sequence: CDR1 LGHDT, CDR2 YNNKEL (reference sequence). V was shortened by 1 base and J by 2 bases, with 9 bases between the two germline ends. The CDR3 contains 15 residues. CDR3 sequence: CASSQGEIGNQPQHF. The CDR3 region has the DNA TGTGCCAGCAGCCAAGGGGAGATTGGCAATCAGCCCCAGCATTTT.

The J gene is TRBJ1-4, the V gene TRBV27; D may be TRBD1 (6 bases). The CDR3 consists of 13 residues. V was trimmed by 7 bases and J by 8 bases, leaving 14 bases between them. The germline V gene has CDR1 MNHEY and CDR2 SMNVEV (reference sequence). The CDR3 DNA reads TGTGCCAGCATACAGGGACTAGTCGAAAAACTGTTTTTT. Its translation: CASIQGLVEKLFF.

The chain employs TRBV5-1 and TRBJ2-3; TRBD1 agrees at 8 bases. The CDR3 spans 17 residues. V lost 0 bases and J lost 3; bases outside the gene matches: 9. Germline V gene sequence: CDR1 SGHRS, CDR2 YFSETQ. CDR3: CASSLGTTGVGTDTQYF. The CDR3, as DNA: TGCGCCAGCAGCTTGGGGACGACAGGGGTTGGGACAGATACGCAGTATTTT.

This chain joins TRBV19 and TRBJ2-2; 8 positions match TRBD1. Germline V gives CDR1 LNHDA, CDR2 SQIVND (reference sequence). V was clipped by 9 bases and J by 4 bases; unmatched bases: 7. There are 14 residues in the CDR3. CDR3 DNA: TGTGCCAGCCGACAGGGGTGGGCCACCGGGGAGCTGTTTTTT. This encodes CASRQGWATGELFF.

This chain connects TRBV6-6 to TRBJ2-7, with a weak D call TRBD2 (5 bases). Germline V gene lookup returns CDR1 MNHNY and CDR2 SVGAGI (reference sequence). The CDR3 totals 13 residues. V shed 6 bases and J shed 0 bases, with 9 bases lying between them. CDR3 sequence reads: CASRIGSSYEQYF. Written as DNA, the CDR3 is TGTGCCAGCAGAATAGGGAGCTCCTACGAGCAGTACTTC.

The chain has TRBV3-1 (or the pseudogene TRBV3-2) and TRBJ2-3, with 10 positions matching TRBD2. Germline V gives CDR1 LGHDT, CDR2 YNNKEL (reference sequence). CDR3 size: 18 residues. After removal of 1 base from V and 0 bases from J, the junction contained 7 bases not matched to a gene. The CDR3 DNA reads TGTGCCAGCAGCCAAGGATCTACTAGCGGGGCTAGCACAGATACGCAGTATTTT. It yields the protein CASSQGSTSGASTDTQYF.

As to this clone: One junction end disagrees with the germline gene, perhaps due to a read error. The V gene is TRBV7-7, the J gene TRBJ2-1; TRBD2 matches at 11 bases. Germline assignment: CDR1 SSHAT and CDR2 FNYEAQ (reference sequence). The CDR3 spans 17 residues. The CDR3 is CASSLELLAGVYNEQFF. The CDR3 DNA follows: TGTGCTAGCAGCTTAGAGTTACTAGCGGGGGTATACAATGAGCAGTTCTTC.

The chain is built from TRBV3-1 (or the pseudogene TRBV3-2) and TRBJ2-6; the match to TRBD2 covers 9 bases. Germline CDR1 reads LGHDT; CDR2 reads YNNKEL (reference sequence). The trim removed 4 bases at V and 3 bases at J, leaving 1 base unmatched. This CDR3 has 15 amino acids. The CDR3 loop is CASSLAGVGANVLTF. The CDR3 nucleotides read TGTGCCAGCAGCCTAGCGGGGGTTGGGGCCAACGTCCTGACTTTC.

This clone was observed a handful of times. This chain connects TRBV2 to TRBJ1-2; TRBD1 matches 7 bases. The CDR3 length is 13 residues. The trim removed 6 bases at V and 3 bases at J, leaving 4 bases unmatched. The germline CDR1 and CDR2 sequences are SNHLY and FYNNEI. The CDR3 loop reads CASSRDSDYGYTF. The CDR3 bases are TGTGCCAGCAGCCGGGACAGTGACTATGGCTACACCTTC.

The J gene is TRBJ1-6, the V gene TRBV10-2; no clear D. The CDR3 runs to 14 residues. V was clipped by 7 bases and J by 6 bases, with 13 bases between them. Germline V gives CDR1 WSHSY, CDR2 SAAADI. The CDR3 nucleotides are TGCGCCAGCAAGGGAGGAGAGGCTAATTCACCCCTCCACTTT. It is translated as CASKGGEANSPLHF.

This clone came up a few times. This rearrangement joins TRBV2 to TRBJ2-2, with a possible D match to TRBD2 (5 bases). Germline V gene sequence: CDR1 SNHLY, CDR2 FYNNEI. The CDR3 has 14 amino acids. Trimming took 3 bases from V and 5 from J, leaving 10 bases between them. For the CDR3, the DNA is TGTGCCAGCAGTGACGGGATCGAGACCGGGGAGCTGTTTTTT. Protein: CASSDGIETGELFF.

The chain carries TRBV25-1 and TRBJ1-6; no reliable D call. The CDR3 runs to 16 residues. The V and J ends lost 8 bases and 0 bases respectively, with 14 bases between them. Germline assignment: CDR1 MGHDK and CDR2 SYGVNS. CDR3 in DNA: TGTGCCAGCGTGGATAAAGGCGGCTCCTATAATTCACCCCTCCACTTT. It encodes CASVDKGGSYNSPLHF. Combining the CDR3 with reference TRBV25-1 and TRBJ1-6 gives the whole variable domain EADIYQTPRYLVIGTGKKITLECSQTMGHDKMYWYQQDPGMELHLIHYSYGVNSTEKGDLSSESTVSRIRTEHFPLTLESARPSHTSQYLCASVDKGGSYNSPLHFGNGTRLTVT.

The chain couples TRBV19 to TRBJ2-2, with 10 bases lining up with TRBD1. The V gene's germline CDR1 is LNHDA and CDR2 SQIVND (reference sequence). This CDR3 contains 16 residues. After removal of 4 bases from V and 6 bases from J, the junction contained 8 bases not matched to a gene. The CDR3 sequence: CASSNRDRGIAGELFF. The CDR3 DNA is TGTGCCAGTAGTAACCGGGACAGGGGTATCGCCGGGGAGCTGTTTTTT.

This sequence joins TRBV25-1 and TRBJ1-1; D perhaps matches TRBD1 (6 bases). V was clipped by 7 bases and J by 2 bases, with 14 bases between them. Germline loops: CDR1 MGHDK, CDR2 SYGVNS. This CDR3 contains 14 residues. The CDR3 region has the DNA TGTGCCAGCAATGACAGGTTGAGAAACACTGAAGCTTTCTTT. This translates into CASNDRLRNTEAFF.

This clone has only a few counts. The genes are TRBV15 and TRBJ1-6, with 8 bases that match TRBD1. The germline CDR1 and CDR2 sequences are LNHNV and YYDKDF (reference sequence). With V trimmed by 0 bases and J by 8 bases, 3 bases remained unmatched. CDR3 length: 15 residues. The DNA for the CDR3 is TGTGCCACCAGCAGAGAGGGACAGGATGATTCACCCCTCCACTTT. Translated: CATSREGQDDSPLHF.

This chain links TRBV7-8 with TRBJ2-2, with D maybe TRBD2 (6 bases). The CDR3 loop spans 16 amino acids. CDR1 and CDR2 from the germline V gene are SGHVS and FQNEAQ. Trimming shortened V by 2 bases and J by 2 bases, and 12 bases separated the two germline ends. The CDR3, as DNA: TGTGCCAGCAGCTTATTCCCAGCGGGTAACACCGGGGAGCTGTTTTTT. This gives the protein CASSLFPAGNTGELFF.

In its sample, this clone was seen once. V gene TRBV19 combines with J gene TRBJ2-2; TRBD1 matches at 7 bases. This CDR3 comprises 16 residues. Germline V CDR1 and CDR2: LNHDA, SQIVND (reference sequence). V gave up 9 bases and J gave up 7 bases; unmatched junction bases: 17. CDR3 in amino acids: CASGTGQSWGGGELFF. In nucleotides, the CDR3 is TGTGCCAGCGGCACGGGACAGTCGTGGGGTGGCGGGGAGCTGTTTTTT.

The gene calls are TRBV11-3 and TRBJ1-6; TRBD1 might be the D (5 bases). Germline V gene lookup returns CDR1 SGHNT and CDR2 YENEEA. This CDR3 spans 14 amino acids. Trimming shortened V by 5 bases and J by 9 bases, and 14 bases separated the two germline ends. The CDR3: CASSRGREGSPLHF. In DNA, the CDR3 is TGTGCCAGCAGCCGGGGACGGGAGGGTTCACCCCTCCACTTT.

CDR3 coding DNA: TGTGCCAGCAGCTTAGCTGCAAGGGGGGGAGAGACCCAGTACTTC. It encodes CASSLAARGGETQYF. This chain links TRBV11-3 with TRBJ2-5, with D maybe TRBD2 (7 bases). This CDR3 is 15 amino acids long. With 1 base removed from V and 4 bases from J, the gap between germline ends came to 13 bases. The germline gives CDR1 SGHNT, CDR2 YENEEA.

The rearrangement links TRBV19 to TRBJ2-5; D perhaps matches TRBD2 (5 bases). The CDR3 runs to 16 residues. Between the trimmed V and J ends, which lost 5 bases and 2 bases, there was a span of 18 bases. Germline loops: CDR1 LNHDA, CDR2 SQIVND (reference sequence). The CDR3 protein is CASSVLHGEYQETQYF. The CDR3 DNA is TGTGCCAGTAGTGTACTACACGGGGAGTATCAAGAGACCCAGTACTTC.

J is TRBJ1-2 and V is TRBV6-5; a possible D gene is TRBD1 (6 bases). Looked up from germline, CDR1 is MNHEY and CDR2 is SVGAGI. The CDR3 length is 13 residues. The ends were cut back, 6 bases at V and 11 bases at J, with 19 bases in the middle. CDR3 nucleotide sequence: TGTGCCAGCAGAGCGGGACAAACCTCAGGGTACACCTTC. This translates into CASRAGQTSGYTF.